This T cell receptor beta chain was recorded in a study of cytomegalovirus exposure and HLA in healthy donors (dated by TCRdb to 2017 to 2019). A note on the overall study: According to a later analysis, one platform produced both the roughly 130 validation repertoires and the 720 or so repertoires of the first cohort. The aim of the study was to test whether cataloging public T cell receptors could identify signatures of past pathogen exposure. Along with the approximately 620-subject first cohort, a separate validation cohort of over a hundred different subjects was used. To predict cytomegalovirus infection status, the study brought together high-throughput TCR immunosequencing, statistical association of individual TCRs with disease status, and machine learning.

Study-wide findings and limitations: Across donors, most TCR sequences were observed very rarely, whereas some public TCRs were present in many individuals. In both the original and validation cohorts, the classifier was reported to diagnose cytomegalovirus status with high specificity and sensitivity. The study gave a list of over 150 TCR beta chains associated with cytomegalovirus. It was suggested by the authors that the approach could potentially be generalized to other disease states and immunological phenotypes. A later analysis found that TCRs clustered in the first cohort also tended to co-occur in the roughly 120 validation repertoires, with 94% of cluster scores above 0. All 120 or so repertoires were used to score co-occurrence in the validation cohort in a later analysis, because that analysis had no HLA typing for the cohort. A few of the identified cytomegalovirus-associated TCR beta chains were confirmed in vitro to be specific for cytomegalovirus antigens.

The donors belonged to the validation cohort of about 120 subjects, which was separate from the 666-subject first cohort. Counted from cysteine to phenylalanine, this CDR3 has 15 amino acids. The read is trimmed to its CDR3 DNA, 45 bases read in frame from base 1. CDR1 and CDR2 are read off the germline V gene (reference sequence) as MNHEY and SMNVEV. At the junction V is shortened by 4 bases and J by 8 bases; bases outside the gene matches: 12. Library preparation used the immunoSEQ multiplex PCR assay. The authors' pipeline ran thus. A statistical classification framework was developed to diagnose cytomegalovirus status using the catalog of TCR beta chain sequences. TCRdb re-hosts the immuneACCESS table, in-frame sequences only. Its copies lack some clones; in the studies checked, an unresolved V gene accounts for under half of them, and the cause for the rest is not known. V, J and clone size derive from that table, while D and trimming were established from the DNA sequence. Here the sample has 200,000 to 250,000 clones; 70% to 90% occur a single time. Over 2.5% of the sample rests with the top ten.

Details on this clone: The target of this receptor is not known. Qualities for individual bases were not recorded, and no much larger clone is one base off.

The chain couples TRBV27 to TRBJ1-2; TRBD1 matches 8 bases in the middle. Specimen: PBMCs. This clonotype was sampled from a young woman in good health and CMV-seronegative. The nucleotide sequence is TGTGCCAGCAGTTCGACCCAGGACAGGGTACGCGGCTACACCTTC. Protein translation: CASSSTQDRVRGYTF.